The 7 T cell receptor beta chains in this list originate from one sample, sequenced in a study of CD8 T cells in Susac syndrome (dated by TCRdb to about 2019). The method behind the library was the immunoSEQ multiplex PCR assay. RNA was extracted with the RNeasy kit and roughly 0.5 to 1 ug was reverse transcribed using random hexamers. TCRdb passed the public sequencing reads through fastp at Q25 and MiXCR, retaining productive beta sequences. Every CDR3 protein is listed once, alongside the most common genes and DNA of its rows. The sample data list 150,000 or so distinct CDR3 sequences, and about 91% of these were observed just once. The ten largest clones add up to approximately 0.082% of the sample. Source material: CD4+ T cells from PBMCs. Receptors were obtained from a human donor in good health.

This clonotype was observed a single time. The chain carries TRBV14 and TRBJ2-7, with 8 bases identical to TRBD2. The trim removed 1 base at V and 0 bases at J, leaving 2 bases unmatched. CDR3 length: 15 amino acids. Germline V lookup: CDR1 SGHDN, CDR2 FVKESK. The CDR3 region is CASSQVTSGSYEQYF. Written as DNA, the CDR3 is TGTGCCAGCAGCCAAGTTACTAGCGGCTCCTACGAGCAGTACTTC.

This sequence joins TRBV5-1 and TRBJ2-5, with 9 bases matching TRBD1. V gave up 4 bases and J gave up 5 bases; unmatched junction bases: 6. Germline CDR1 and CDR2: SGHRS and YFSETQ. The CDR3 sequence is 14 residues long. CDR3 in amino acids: CASSPGQGVETQYF. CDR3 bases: TGCGCCAGCAGCCCGGGACAGGGCGTCGAGACCCAGTACTTC.

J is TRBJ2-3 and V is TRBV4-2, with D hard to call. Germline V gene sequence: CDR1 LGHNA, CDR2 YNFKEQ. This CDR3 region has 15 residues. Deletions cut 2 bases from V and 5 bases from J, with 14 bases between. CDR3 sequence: CASSQRAPEVDTQYF. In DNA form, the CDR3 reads TGTGCCAGCAGCCAAAGGGCCCCCGAGGTAGATACGCAGTATTTT.

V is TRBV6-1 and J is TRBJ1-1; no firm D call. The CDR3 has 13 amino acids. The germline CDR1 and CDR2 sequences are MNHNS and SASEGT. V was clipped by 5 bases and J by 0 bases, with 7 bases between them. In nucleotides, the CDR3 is TGTGCCAGCAGTTCCCAACTGAACACTGAAGCTTTCTTT. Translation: CASSSQLNTEAFF.

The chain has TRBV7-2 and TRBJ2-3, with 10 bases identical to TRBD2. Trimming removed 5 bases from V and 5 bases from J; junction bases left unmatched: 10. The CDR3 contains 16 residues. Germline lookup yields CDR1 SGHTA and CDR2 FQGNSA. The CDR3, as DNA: TGTGCCAGCAGCCCCTGGGCTAGCGGGGGAGGAGATACGCAGTATTTT. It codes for CASSPWASGGGDTQYF.

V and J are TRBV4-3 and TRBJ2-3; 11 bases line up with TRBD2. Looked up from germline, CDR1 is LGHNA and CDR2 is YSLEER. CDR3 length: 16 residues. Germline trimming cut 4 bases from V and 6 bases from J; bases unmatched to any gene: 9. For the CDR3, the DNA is TGCGCCAGCAGCCTTCTAGCGGGGGGACCGGGGGATACGCAGTATTTT. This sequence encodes CASSLLAGGPGDTQYF.

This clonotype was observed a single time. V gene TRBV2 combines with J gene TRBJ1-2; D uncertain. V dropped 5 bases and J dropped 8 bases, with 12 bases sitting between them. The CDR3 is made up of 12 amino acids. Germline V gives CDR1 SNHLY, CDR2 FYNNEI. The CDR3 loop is CASSILGGGYTF. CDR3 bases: TGTGCCAGCAGTATACTGGGAGGGGGCTACACCTTC.